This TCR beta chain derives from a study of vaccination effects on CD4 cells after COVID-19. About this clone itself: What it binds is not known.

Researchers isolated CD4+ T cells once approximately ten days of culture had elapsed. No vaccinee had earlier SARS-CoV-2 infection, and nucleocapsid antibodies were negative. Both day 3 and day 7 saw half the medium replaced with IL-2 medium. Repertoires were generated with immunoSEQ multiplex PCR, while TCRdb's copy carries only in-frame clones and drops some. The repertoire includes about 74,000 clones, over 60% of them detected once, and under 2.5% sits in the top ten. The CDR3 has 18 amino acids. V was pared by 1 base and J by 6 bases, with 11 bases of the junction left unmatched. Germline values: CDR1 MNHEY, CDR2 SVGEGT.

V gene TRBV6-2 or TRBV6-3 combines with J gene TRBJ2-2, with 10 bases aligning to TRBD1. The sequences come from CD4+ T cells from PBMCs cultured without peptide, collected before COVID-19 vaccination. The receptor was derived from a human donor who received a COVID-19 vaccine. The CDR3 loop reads CASSYWDRGWAGAGELFF. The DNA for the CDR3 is TGTGCCAGCAGTTACTGGGACAGGGGTTGGGCAGGGGCCGGGGAGCTGTTTTTT.